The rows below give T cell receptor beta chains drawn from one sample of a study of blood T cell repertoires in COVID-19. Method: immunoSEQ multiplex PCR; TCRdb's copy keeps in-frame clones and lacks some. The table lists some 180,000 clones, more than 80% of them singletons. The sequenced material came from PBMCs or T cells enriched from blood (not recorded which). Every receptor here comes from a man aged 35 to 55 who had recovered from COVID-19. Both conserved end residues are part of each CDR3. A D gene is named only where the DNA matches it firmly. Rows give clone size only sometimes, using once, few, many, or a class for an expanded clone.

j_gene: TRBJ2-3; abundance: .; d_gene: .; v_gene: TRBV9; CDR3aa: CASGSGHKQYF; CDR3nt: TGTGCCAGTGGGTCGGGACATAAGCAGTATTTT
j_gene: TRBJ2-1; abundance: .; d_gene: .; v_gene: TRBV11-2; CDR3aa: CASSLNTVSYNEQFF; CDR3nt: TGTGCCAGCAGCTTAAACACCGTCTCCTACAATGAGCAGTTCTTC
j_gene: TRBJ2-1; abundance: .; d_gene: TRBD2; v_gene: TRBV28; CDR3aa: CASSLAGGPRGNEQFF; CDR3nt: TGTGCCAGCAGTTTGGCGGGAGGGCCGCGGGGGAATGAGCAGTTCTTC
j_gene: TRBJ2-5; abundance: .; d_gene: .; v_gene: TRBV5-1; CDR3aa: CASSLGIAVSAGETQYF; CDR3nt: TGCGCCAGCAGCTTGGGGATCGCAGTCAGCGCGGGGGAGACCCAGTACTTC
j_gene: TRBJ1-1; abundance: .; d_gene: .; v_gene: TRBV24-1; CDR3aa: CATSDHGGTEAFF; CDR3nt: TGTGCCACCAGTGACCACGGCGGCACTGAAGCTTTCTTT
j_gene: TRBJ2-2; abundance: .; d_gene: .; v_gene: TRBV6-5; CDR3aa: CASSLLGELFF; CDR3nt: TGTGCCAGCAGTCTTCTAGGGGAGCTGTTTTTT
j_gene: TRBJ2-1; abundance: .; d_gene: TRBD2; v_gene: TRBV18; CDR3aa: CASSPGLADEQFF; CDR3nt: TGTGCCAGCTCACCCGGACTAGCCGATGAGCAGTTCTTC
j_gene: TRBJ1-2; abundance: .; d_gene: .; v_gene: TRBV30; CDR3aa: CAWSSGGNYGYTF; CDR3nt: TGTGCCTGGTCCTCGGGGGGAAACTATGGCTACACCTTC
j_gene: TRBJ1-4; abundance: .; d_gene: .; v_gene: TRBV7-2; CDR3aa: CASTVSTGQNEKLFF; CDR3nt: TGTGCCAGCACCGTCTCTACAGGGCAGAATGAAAAACTGTTTTTT
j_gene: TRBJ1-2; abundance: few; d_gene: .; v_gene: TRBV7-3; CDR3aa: CASSLRANYGYTF; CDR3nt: TGTGCCAGCAGCCTCCGAGCTAACTATGGCTACACCTTC
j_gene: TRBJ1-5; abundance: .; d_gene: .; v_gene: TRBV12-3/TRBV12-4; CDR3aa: CASSFSRQPQHF; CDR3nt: TGTGCCAGCAGTTTTAGTCGTCAGCCCCAGCATTTT
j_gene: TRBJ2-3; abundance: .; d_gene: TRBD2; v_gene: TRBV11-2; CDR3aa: CASSLRTRLTDTQYF; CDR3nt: TGTGCCAGCAGCTTAAGGACTAGGTTAACAGATACGCAGTATTTT
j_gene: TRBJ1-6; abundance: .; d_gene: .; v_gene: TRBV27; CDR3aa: CASSPNGSGRNSPLHF; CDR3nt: TGTGCCAGCAGTCCCAATGGGTCAGGGCGAAATTCACCCCTCCACTTT
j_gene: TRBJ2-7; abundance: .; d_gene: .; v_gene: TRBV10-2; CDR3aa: CASSPDGINYEQYF; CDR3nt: TGCGCCAGCAGTCCCGACGGGATAAATTACGAGCAGTACTTC
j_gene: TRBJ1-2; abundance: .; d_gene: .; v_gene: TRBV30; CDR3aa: CAWMPMVGPGLNGYTF; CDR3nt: TGTGCCTGGATGCCCATGGTGGGGCCAGGGCTCAATGGCTACACCTTC
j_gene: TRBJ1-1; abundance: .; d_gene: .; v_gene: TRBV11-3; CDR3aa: CASSRGTEAFF; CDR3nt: TGTGCCAGCAGCCGAGGCACTGAAGCTTTCTTT
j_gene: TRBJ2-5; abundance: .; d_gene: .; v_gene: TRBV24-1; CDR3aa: CATSDFSTGQETQYF; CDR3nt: TGTGCCACCAGTGATTTCTCGACGGGCCAAGAGACCCAGTACTTC
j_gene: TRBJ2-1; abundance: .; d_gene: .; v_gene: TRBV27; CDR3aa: CASSFVPSSYNEQFF; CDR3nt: TGTGCCAGCAGTTTTGTTCCGAGCTCCTACAATGAGCAGTTCTTC
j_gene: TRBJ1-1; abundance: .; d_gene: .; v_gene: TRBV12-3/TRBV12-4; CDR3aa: CASSLTREAFF; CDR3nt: TGTGCCAGCAGTCTGACACGTGAAGCTTTCTTT
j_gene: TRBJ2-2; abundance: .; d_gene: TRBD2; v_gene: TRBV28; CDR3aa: CASNTSGRRSTGELFF; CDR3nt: TGTGCCAGCAACACTAGCGGGAGGAGGAGCACCGGGGAGCTGTTTTTT
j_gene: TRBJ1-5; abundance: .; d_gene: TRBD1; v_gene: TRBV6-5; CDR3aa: CASRGSDRETQPQHF; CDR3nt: TGTGCCAGCAGGGGGTCCGACAGGGAGACCCAGCCCCAGCATTTT
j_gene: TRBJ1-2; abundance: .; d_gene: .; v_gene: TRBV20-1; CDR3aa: CSVAEVGGYTF; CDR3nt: TGCAGTGTCGCGGAAGTGGGTGGCTACACCTTC
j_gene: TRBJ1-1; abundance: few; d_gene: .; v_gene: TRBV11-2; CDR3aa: CASSFAGILNTEAFF; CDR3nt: TGTGCCAGCAGCTTCGCCGGGATACTGAACACTGAAGCTTTCTTT
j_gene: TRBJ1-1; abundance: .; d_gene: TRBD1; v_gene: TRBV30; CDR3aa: CAWSLRQGILMNTEAFF; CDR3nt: TGTGCCTGGAGCCTAAGACAGGGAATACTCATGAACACTGAAGCTTTCTTT
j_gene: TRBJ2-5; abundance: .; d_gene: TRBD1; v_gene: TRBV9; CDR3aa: CASSAQGFQETQYF; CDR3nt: TGTGCCAGCAGCGCACAGGGGTTCCAAGAGACCCAGTACTTC
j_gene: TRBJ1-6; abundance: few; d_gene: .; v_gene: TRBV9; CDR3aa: CASSVRDNSPLHF; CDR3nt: TGTGCCAGCAGCGTGCGGGATAATTCACCCCTCCACTTT
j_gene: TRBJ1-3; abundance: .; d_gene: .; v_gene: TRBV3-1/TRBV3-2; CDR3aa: CASSLVGNTIYF; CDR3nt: TGTGCCAGCAGCCTAGTAGGAAACACCATATATTTT